The next 23 T cell receptor beta chains were all read from a single sample in a study of Graves' ophthalmopathy and Graves' hyperthyroidism. Amplification of TCR beta CDR3 regions used RNA transcripts. Investigators did first-round RT-PCR with HTBI primers, then second-round multiplex PCR. Each CDR3 protein gets one entry after TCRdb re-called the multiplex PCR reads with MiXCR. The sample shows approximately 500,000 distinct CDR3 sequences, roughly an eighth of them seen only once. Sequencing input: blood. The receptors were sampled from a woman aged 30 to 39 with Graves' ophthalmopathy.

This clonotype was recorded many times. V is TRBV10-3 and J is TRBJ1-1; 7 bases align to TRBD1. CDR3 length: 15 amino acids. Germline assignment: CDR1 ENHRY and CDR2 SYGVKD. The V gene end was trimmed by 6 bases and the J gene end by 3 bases; junction bases not matched to a gene: 10. CDR3 nucleotide sequence: TGTGCCATCAGGCCCACAGGGGTGGGGTACACTGAAGCTTTCTTT. It specifies CAIRPTGVGYTEAFF.

This clonotype was picked up many times. The chain couples TRBV7-9 to TRBJ2-5, with TRBD2 matching 9 bases. Trimming at V came to 5 bases and at J to 2 bases, leaving 9 bases not matched to a gene. The CDR3 totals 16 residues. Germline values: CDR1 SEHNR, CDR2 FQNEAQ (reference sequence). The CDR3 spells CASSPRLAVAQETQYF. CDR3 nucleotides: TGTGCCAGCAGCCCAAGACTAGCGGTTGCTCAAGAGACCCAGTACTTC. Together with reference TRBV7-9 and TRBJ2-5, the CDR3 gives the full variable domain: DTGVSQNPRHKITKRGQNVTFRCDPISEHNRLYWYRQTLGQGPEFLTYFQNEAQLEKSRLLSDRFSAERPKGSFSTLEIQRTEQGDSAMYLCASSPRLAVAQETQYFGPGTRLLVL.

This clonotype was detected ten times or more. At one end, the junction sequence differs from germline, possibly due to a read error. This sequence joins TRBV20-1 and TRBJ1-3, with a weak D call TRBD1 (5 bases). The CDR3 runs to 14 residues. Germline V lookup: CDR1 DFQATT, CDR2 SNEGSKA (reference sequence). DNA of the CDR3: TGCAGTGCAGGGATGGGGGTCCCTGGAAACATCATATATTTT. Its translation is CSAGMGVPGNIIYF.

There are many counts of this clonotype. The chain combines TRBV20-1 with TRBJ2-5, with D perhaps matching TRBD2 (5 bases). Germline V gene lookup returns CDR1 DFQATT and CDR2 SNEGSKA (reference sequence). V was pared by 3 bases and J by 4 bases, with 15 bases between. The CDR3 totals 14 residues. CDR3 residues: CSASRGSPRETQYF. CDR3 nucleotides: TGCAGTGCTAGTCGGGGTTCCCCTAGAGAGACCCAGTACTTC.

The chain uses TRBV7-6 and TRBJ1-6; D gene unclear. The V end lost 6 bases, the J end lost 7 bases, and 10 bases lay between the germline ends. Looked up from germline, CDR1 is SGHVS and CDR2 is FNYEAQ. The length of the CDR3 is 13 residues. CDR3 sequence reads: CASRSSGNSPLHF. CDR3 nucleotides: TGTGCCAGCAGGTCTTCAGGAAATTCACCCCTCCACTTT. Based on the CDR3 plus reference TRBV7-6 and TRBJ1-6, the full variable domain is GAGVSQSPRYKVTKRGQDVALRCDPISGHVSLYWYRQALGQGPEFLTYFNYEAQQDKSGLPNDRFSAERPEGSISTLTIQRTEQRDSAMYRCASRSSGNSPLHFGNGTRLTVT.

The chain couples TRBV2 to TRBJ1-1, with D possibly TRBD1 on 6 matching bases. V gave up 3 bases and J gave up 4 bases, with 12 bases separating them. CDR3 size: 14 residues. Germline V lookup: CDR1 SNHLY, CDR2 FYNNEI. The CDR3 DNA is TGTGCCAGCAGTGACTACGGGGGCAGCACTGAAGCTTTCTTT. It is translated as CASSDYGGSTEAFF.

This clonotype has at least ten counts. The V gene is TRBV7-6, the J gene TRBJ2-5, with TRBD1 matching 11 bases. The CDR3 is 15 amino acids. Germline values: CDR1 SGHVS, CDR2 FNYEAQ. Trimming removed 6 bases from V and 4 bases from J; junction bases left unmatched: 7. The CDR3 DNA sequence: TGTGCCAGCAGGCCCGGGACAGGGGGAATAGAGACCCAGTACTTC. Translation gives CASRPGTGGIETQYF.

This clonotype was counted at least ten times. The genes are TRBV12-3 or TRBV12-4 and TRBJ1-2; D unresolved. This CDR3 has 13 residues. V was trimmed by 0 bases and J by 6 bases, leaving 8 bases between them. As DNA, the CDR3 is TGTGCCAGCAGTTTAGCCTACTCGGATGGCTACACCTTC. The encoded protein is CASSLAYSDGYTF.

Ten or more counts support this clonotype. The rearrangement uses TRBV12-3 or TRBV12-4 and TRBJ1-5; D is possibly TRBD1 (5 bases). The CDR3 sequence is 14 residues long. Between the trimmed V and J ends, which lost 6 bases and 1 base, there was a span of 10 bases. CDR3 residues: CASRGESSNQPQHF. For the CDR3, the DNA is TGTGCCAGCAGGGGGGAATCGAGCAATCAGCCCCAGCATTTT.

This clonotype has just a few counts. The V and J genes are TRBV6-1 and TRBJ1-1; the match to TRBD1 covers 10 bases. CDR1 MNHNS and CDR2 SASEGT come from the germline V gene. This CDR3 contains 15 residues. V was clipped by 9 bases and J by 4 bases; unmatched bases: 11. In nucleotides, the CDR3 is TGTGCCAGTAGCCCAGGACAGGGGGGAGCCACTGAAGCTTTCTTT. As protein: CASSPGQGGATEAFF.

The table lists this clonotype with many counts. The chain links TRBV6-5 to TRBJ2-7, with 7 positions matching TRBD2. Germline CDR1 reads MNHEY; CDR2 reads SVGAGI. The CDR3 has 15 amino acids. The ends lost 2 bases at V and 0 bases at J; junction bases unmatched: 4. This chain's CDR3 is CASSYMAGASYEQYF. In DNA, the CDR3 is TGTGCCAGCAGTTACATGGCGGGAGCCTCCTACGAGCAGTACTTC.

This chain links TRBV6-5 with TRBJ2-7, with D unresolved. This CDR3 is 13 amino acids long. V was trimmed by 2 bases and J by 2 bases, leaving 7 bases between them. Germline values: CDR1 MNHEY, CDR2 SVGAGI. CDR3 sequence (DNA): TGTGCCAGCAGTTACGAGCCGACCTACGAGCAGTACTTC. Translation: CASSYEPTYEQYF.

This clonotype was seen at least ten times. CDR3 amino acids: CASSSLAGGPRETQYF. CDR3 DNA sequence: TGTGCCAGCAGCTCACTAGCGGGAGGGCCTAGGGAGACCCAGTACTTC. The chain joins TRBV13 to TRBJ2-5; TRBD2 agrees at 13 bases. V lost 4 bases, J lost 5 bases, and 7 bases stayed unmatched. CDR3 length equals 16 residues. Germline V CDR1 and CDR2: PRHDT, FYEKMQ (reference sequence).

Turning to this clonotype: Germline is not matched at one junction end, which may reflect a read error. The rearrangement uses TRBV11-3 and TRBJ2-7; 9 bases are shared with TRBD1. Germline assignment: CDR1 SGHNT and CDR2 YENEEA. This CDR3 is 15 amino acids long. CDR3 sequence: CASSYPGQGSYDQYF. CDR3 bases: TGTGCCAGCAGTTACCCGGGACAGGGATCCTACGATCAGTACTTC.

This clonotype came up many times. The chain recombines TRBV6-1 with TRBJ2-7; 10 bases align to TRBD2. The V gene's germline CDR1 is MNHNS and CDR2 SASEGT. V was clipped by 4 bases and J by 4 bases; unmatched bases: 10. The CDR3 sequence is 16 residues long. This chain's CDR3 is CASSGVVSGGPYEQYF. CDR3 coding DNA: TGTGCCAGCAGTGGGGTTGTTAGCGGGGGGCCTTACGAGCAGTACTTC.

This clonotype was counted at least ten times. The gene calls are TRBV29-1 and TRBJ1-2; TRBD1 is a possible D gene (5 bases). Germline V lookup: CDR1 SQVTM, CDR2 ANQGSEA. Trimming took off 7 bases at V and 6 bases at J, with 12 bases between the two ends. This CDR3 has 11 amino acids. The CDR3 sequence is CSGGGRHGYTF. CDR3 in DNA: TGCAGCGGGGGGGGTCGGCATGGCTACACCTTC.

This clonotype was recorded at least ten times. The rearrangement joins TRBV2 to TRBJ1-1; no clear D gene. Germline V gene lookup returns CDR1 SNHLY and CDR2 FYNNEI. V lost 10 bases to trimming and J lost 1 base, with 13 bases between them. This CDR3 is 13 amino acids long. CDR3 sequence: CATPRRENTEAFF. DNA of the CDR3: TGTGCCACCCCCCGGCGGGAGAACACTGAAGCTTTCTTT.

The table lists this clonotype with many counts. This sequence joins TRBV11-2 and TRBJ1-1; D may be TRBD1 (5 bases). Germline CDR1 is SGHAT and CDR2 is FQNNGV. Trimming removed 4 bases from V and 4 bases from J, with 13 bases in between. There are 14 residues in the CDR3. The CDR3 here is CASSSPRRGTEAFF. CDR3 in DNA: TGTGCCAGCAGCTCGCCCCGGAGGGGCACTGAAGCTTTCTTT.

A few counts support this clonotype. V is TRBV18 and J is TRBJ2-7, with D hard to call. The V gene's germline CDR1 is KGHSH and CDR2 LQKENI. The CDR3 runs 15 residues. Trimming took off 6 bases at V and 0 bases at J, with 15 bases between the two ends. The chain's CDR3 is CASSPEADPSYEQYF. In nucleotides, the CDR3 is TGTGCCAGCTCCCCAGAGGCTGACCCCTCCTACGAGCAGTACTTC.

This clonotype was seen many times. CDR3: CASSLSSASSYEQYF. CDR3 in DNA: TGTGCCAGCAGCTTATCTAGCGCTAGCTCCTACGAGCAGTACTTC. This chain uses TRBV7-2 with TRBJ2-7; a weak D match, TRBD2 (6 bases). V was cut by 2 bases and J by 0 bases, with 11 bases left in between. Germline CDR1 reads SGHTA; CDR2 reads FQGNSA. The CDR3 contains 15 residues.

Ten or more counts support this clonotype. V is TRBV30 and J is TRBJ1-5; TRBD1 matches 10 bases. J was trimmed by 4 bases and V by 3 bases; bases with no gene match: 3. This CDR3 region has 14 residues. CDR1 and CDR2 from the germline V gene are GTSNPN and SVGIG (reference sequence). The CDR3 DNA is TGTGCCTGGAGCCAGGGACAGGGGAATCAGCCCCAGCATTTT. Its protein product is CAWSQGQGNQPQHF.

The chain has TRBV20-1 and TRBJ2-7; a possible D gene is TRBD2 (5 bases). CDR1 is DFQATT, CDR2 SNEGSKA, per germline (reference sequence). The V and J ends lost 5 bases and 3 bases respectively, with 8 bases between them. The CDR3 spans 11 residues. CDR3 sequence (DNA): TGCAGTGCTTATCGGGGCTACGAGCAGTACTTC. Its translation: CSAYRGYEQYF.

The table lists this clonotype with many counts. Here the CDR3 DNA reads TGTGCCAGCAGCCCAGCCGGGGGCCCATCCTCGCGAGAGACCCAGTACTTC. It yields the protein CASSPAGGPSSRETQYF. The rearrangement uses TRBV11-2 and TRBJ2-5; D tentatively reads TRBD1 or TRBD2 (6 bases each). This CDR3 has 17 residues. V lost 5 bases to trimming and J lost 4 bases, with 23 bases between them. Germline lookup yields CDR1 SGHAT and CDR2 FQNNGV. The entire variable domain, with the rest obtained from reference TRBV11-2 and TRBJ2-5, is as follows: EAGVAQSPRYKIIEKRQSVAFWCNPISGHATLYWYQQILGQGPKLLIQFQNNGVVDDSQLPKDRFSAERLKGVDSTLKIQPAKLEDSAVYLCASSPAGGPSSRETQYFGPGTRLLVL.